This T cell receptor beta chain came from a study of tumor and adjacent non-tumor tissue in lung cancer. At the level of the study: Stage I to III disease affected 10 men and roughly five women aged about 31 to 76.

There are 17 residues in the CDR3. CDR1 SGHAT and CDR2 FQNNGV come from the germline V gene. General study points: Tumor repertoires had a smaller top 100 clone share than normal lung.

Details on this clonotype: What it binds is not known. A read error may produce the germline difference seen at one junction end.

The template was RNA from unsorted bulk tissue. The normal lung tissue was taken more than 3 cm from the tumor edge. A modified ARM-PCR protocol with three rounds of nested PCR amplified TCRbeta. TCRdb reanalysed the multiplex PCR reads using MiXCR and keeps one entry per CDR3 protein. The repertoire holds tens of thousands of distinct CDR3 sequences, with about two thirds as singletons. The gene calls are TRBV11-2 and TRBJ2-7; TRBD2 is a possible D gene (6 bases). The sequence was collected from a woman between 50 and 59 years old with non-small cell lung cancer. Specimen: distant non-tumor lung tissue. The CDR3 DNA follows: TGCGCCAGCAGCTTAACCGCGGGACGCACGAGGCCCTACGAGCAGTACTTC. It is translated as CASSLTAGRTRPYEQYF.